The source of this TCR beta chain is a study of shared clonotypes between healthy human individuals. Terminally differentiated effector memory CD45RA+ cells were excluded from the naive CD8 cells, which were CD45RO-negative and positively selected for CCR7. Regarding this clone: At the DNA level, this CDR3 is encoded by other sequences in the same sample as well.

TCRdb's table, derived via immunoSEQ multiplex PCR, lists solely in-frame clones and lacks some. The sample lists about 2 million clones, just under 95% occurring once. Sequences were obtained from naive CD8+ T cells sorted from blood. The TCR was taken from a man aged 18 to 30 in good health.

The CDR3 reads CASSPTETYEQYF. Here the CDR3 DNA reads TGTGCCAGCAGCCCGACGGAGACCTACGAGCAGTACTTC. The chain employs TRBV7-9 and TRBJ2-7; no definite D call. Germline values: CDR1 SEHNR, CDR2 FQNEAQ (reference sequence). Trimming removed 5 bases at V and 2 bases at J, with 10 bases between. The CDR3 contains 13 residues.